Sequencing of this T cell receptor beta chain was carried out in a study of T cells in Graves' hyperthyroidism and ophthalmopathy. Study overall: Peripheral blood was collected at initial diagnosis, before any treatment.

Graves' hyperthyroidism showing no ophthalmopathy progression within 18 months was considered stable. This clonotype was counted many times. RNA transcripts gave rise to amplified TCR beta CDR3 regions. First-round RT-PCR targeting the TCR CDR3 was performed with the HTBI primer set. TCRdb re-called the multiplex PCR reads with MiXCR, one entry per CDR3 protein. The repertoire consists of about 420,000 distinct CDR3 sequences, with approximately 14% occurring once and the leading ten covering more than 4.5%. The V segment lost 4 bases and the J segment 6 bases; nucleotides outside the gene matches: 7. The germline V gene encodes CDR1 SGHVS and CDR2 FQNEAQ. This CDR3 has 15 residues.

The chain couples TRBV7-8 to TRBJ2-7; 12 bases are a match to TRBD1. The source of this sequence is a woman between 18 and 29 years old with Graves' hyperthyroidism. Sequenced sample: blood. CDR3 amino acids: CASSWMGQGASEQYF. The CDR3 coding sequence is TGTGCCAGCAGCTGGATGGGACAGGGGGCTTCCGAGCAGTACTTC.